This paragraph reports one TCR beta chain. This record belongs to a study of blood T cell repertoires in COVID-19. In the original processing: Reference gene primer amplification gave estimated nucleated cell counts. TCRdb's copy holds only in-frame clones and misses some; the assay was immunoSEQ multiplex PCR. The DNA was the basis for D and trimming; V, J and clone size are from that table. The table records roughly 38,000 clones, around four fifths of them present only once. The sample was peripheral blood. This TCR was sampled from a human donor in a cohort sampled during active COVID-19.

The CDR3 reads CASSRDPTSGGPNEQFF. The CDR3 nucleotides read TGCGCCAGCAGCCGGGACCCGACTAGCGGGGGGCCAAATGAGCAGTTCTTC. The V call is TRBV5-1, the J call TRBJ2-1; the match to TRBD2 covers 13 bases. The CDR3 length is 17 residues. Germline assignment: CDR1 SGHRS and CDR2 YFSETQ. V shed 4 bases, J shed 7 bases, and the junction held 11 bases outside the gene matches.